This T cell receptor (beta chain) was recovered during a study of T cells after yellow fever vaccination. Findings and caveats of the study: A small proportion of clonotypes was detected in both the CD4 and CD8 compartments.

This clonotype showed up just a few times. Its antigen is not known. One entry per CDR3 protein, called by TCRdb with MiXCR from the 5' RACE reads. The repertoire holds a few hundred thousand distinct CDR3 sequences, with around a sixth as singletons. Between the trimmed V and J ends, which lost 4 bases and 2 bases, there was a span of 11 bases. The CDR3 spans 15 residues. Germline V gives CDR1 LGHNA, CDR2 YSLEER. V is TRBV4-3 and J is TRBJ2-2, with D perhaps TRBD2 (5 bases). Sequencing was performed on PBMCs, taken 4 to 5 days after the first yellow fever vaccination. This TCR was recovered from a man younger than 30 who received the YFV17D yellow fever vaccine. DNA of the CDR3: TGCGCCAGCAGCCGGGAGACGGATAACACCGGGGAGCTGTTTTTT. Encoded protein: CASSRETDNTGELFF.